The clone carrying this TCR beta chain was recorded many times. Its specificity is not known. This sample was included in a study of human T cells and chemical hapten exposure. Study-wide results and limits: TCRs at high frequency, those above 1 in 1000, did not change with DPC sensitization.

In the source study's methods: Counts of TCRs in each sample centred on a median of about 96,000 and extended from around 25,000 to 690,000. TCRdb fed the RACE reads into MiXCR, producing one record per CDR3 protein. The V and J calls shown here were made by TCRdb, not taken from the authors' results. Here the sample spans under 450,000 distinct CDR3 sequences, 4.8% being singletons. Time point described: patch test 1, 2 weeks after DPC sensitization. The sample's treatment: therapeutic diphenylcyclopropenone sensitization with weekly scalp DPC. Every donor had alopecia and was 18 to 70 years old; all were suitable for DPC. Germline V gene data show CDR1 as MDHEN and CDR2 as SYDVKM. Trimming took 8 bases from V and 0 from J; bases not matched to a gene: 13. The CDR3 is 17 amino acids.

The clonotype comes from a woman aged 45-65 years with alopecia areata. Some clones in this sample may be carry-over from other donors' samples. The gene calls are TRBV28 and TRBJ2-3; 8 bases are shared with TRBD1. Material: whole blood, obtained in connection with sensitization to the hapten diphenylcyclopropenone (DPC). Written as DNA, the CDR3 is TGTGCCAGCTTTCCGGCCTCAGGGGGCACTAGCACAGATACGCAGTATTTT. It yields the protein CASFPASGGTSTDTQYF.